These T cell receptor beta chains were read from a single sample in a study of control samples from healthy donors and cancer patients. Only in-frame clones appear in the TCRdb table, and some are missing; sequencing was by immunoSEQ multiplex PCR. This table has approximately 86,000 clones, approximately 86% appearing once. The specimen was blood. The receptor source for this set is a man in his thirties or forties in good health. Both conserved end residues are part of each CDR3. A D gene is named only where the DNA matches it firmly. Expanded clones get a size class; other rows say once, few or many, or leave the size out.

V gene: TRBV27
J gene: TRBJ1-6
D gene: .
CDR3 length: 12
clone size: .
CDR3 protein: CASSLSNSPLHF
CDR3 DNA: TGTGCCAGCAGTTTATCTAATTCACCCCTCCACTTT

V gene: TRBV6-5
J gene: TRBJ2-1
D gene: TRBD1
CDR3 length: 14
clone size: once
CDR3 protein: CASSPLTGDNEQFF
CDR3 DNA: TGTGCCAGCAGTCCCCTGACAGGGGACAATGAGCAGTTCTTC

V gene: TRBV5-6
J gene: TRBJ1-2
D gene: .
CDR3 length: 14
clone size: few
CDR3 protein: CASSLPGGWYGYTF
CDR3 DNA: TGTGCCAGCAGCTTGCCTGGGGGCTGGTATGGCTACACCTTC

V gene: TRBV29-1
J gene: TRBJ2-1
D gene: .
CDR3 length: 13
clone size: .
CDR3 protein: CSVEGRLYNEQFF
CDR3 DNA: TGCAGCGTTGAGGGACGGCTCTACAATGAGCAGTTCTTC

V gene: TRBV18
J gene: TRBJ1-1
D gene: .
CDR3 length: 14
clone size: .
CDR3 protein: CASSPDRQNTEAFF
CDR3 DNA: TGTGCCAGCTCACCGGACAGACAGAACACTGAAGCTTTCTTT

V gene: TRBV10-3
J gene: TRBJ2-5
D gene: .
CDR3 length: 14
clone size: .
CDR3 protein: CAISDAGNGETQYF
CDR3 DNA: TGTGCCATCAGTGACGCGGGGAATGGGGAGACCCAGTACTTC

V gene: TRBV6-6
J gene: TRBJ2-3
D gene: .
CDR3 length: 11
clone size: .
CDR3 protein: CASSQGGAQYF
CDR3 DNA: TGTGCCAGCAGTCAGGGAGGAGCGCAGTATTTT

V gene: TRBV11-2
J gene: TRBJ2-7
D gene: .
CDR3 length: 14
clone size: .
CDR3 protein: CASSLVATVYEQYF
CDR3 DNA: TGTGCCAGCAGCTTAGTGGCGACAGTCTACGAGCAGTACTTC

V gene: TRBV30
J gene: TRBJ2-7
D gene: .
CDR3 length: 15
clone size: .
CDR3 protein: CAWTKRVGSPYEQYF
CDR3 DNA: TGTGCCTGGACCAAACGAGTAGGGTCCCCCTACGAGCAGTACTTC

V gene: TRBV30
J gene: TRBJ2-6
D gene: TRBD1
CDR3 length: 17
clone size: .
CDR3 protein: CAWTQRTGTDGANVLTF
CDR3 DNA: TGTGCCTGGACCCAACGGACAGGGACGGATGGGGCCAACGTCCTGACTTTC

V gene: TRBV5-1
J gene: TRBJ2-5
D gene: TRBD2
CDR3 length: 16
clone size: .
CDR3 protein: CASSPWTGGLQETQYF
CDR3 DNA: TGCGCCAGCAGCCCTTGGACGGGGGGGCTTCAAGAGACCCAGTACTTC

V gene: TRBV6-1
J gene: TRBJ2-2
D gene: .
CDR3 length: 18
clone size: .
CDR3 protein: CASSDLGTRGLRTGELFF
CDR3 DNA: TGTGCCAGCAGTGACCTTGGGACTAGGGGGCTAAGAACCGGGGAGCTGTTTTTT

V gene: TRBV14
J gene: TRBJ2-5
D gene: .
CDR3 length: 15
clone size: once
CDR3 protein: CASSQEQAFKRTQYF
CDR3 DNA: TGTGCCAGCAGCCAAGAACAGGCTTTCAAGAGAACCCAGTACTTC

V gene: TRBV2
J gene: TRBJ1-2
D gene: .
CDR3 length: 13
clone size: .
CDR3 protein: CASSEFGYGGYTF
CDR3 DNA: TGTGCCAGCAGTGAATTCGGGTATGGGGGCTACACCTTC

V gene: TRBV6-5
J gene: TRBJ1-4
D gene: .
CDR3 length: 13
clone size: .
CDR3 protein: CASSYRGREKLFF
CDR3 DNA: TGTGCCAGCAGTTACAGGGGTCGAGAAAAACTGTTTTTT

V gene: TRBV11-1
J gene: TRBJ2-1
D gene: TRBD1
CDR3 length: 15
clone size: .
CDR3 protein: CASSVRGTGPNEQFF
CDR3 DNA: TGTGCCAGCAGCGTACGCGGGACAGGTCCCAATGAGCAGTTCTTC

V gene: TRBV5-1
J gene: TRBJ1-1
D gene: TRBD1
CDR3 length: 16
clone size: .
CDR3 protein: CASSEFTGGGGTEAFF
CDR3 DNA: TGCGCCAGCAGCGAATTTACAGGGGGCGGAGGCACTGAAGCTTTCTTT

V gene: TRBV7-2
J gene: TRBJ1-5
D gene: TRBD1
CDR3 length: 14
clone size: .
CDR3 protein: CASSLWTGNQPQHF
CDR3 DNA: TGTGCCAGCAGCTTATGGACAGGAAATCAGCCCCAGCATTTT

V gene: TRBV2
J gene: TRBJ1-1
D gene: .
CDR3 length: 14
clone size: .
CDR3 protein: CASSVKEMNTEAFF
CDR3 DNA: TGTGCCAGCAGTGTCAAAGAGATGAACACTGAAGCTTTCTTT

V gene: TRBV7-8
J gene: TRBJ2-1
D gene: .
CDR3 length: 15
clone size: .
CDR3 protein: CASRPRGRPHNEQFF
CDR3 DNA: TGTGCCAGCAGGCCCAGGGGCCGTCCTCACAATGAGCAGTTCTTC

V gene: TRBV19
J gene: TRBJ1-5
D gene: .
CDR3 length: 14
clone size: .
CDR3 protein: CASGTVNSNQPQHF
CDR3 DNA: TGTGCCAGTGGAACAGTTAATAGCAATCAGCCCCAGCATTTT

V gene: TRBV5-4
J gene: TRBJ2-3
D gene: TRBD1
CDR3 length: 14
clone size: .
CDR3 protein: CASTPDRDPDTQYF
CDR3 DNA: TGTGCCAGCACCCCGGACAGGGATCCAGATACGCAGTATTTT

V gene: TRBV24-1
J gene: TRBJ1-2
D gene: .
CDR3 length: 14
clone size: .
CDR3 protein: CATSGGVKLYGYTF
CDR3 DNA: TGTGCCACCTCCGGGGGGGTGAAGCTCTATGGCTACACCTTC

V gene: TRBV9
J gene: TRBJ1-6
D gene: TRBD1
CDR3 length: 14
clone size: .
CDR3 protein: CASSEQGGGSPLHF
CDR3 DNA: TGTGCCAGCAGCGAACAGGGGGGAGGTTCACCCCTCCACTTT

V gene: TRBV11-2
J gene: TRBJ1-3
D gene: .
CDR3 length: 17
clone size: many
CDR3 protein: CASSLGVGLSSGNTIYF
CDR3 DNA: TGTGCCAGCAGCTTAGGTGTAGGACTCAGCTCTGGAAACACCATATATTTT

V gene: TRBV4-1
J gene: TRBJ2-5
D gene: TRBD2
CDR3 length: 15
clone size: .
CDR3 protein: CASSLVPGGRETQYF
CDR3 DNA: TGCGCCAGCAGCCTCGTCCCGGGGGGTAGGGAGACCCAGTACTTC

V gene: TRBV7-2
J gene: TRBJ1-2
D gene: .
CDR3 length: 14
clone size: .
CDR3 protein: CASSLEVGRDGYTF
CDR3 DNA: TGTGCCAGCAGCTTAGAGGTGGGGAGGGATGGCTACACCTTC

V gene: TRBV29-1
J gene: TRBJ2-7
D gene: .
CDR3 length: 15
clone size: few
CDR3 protein: CSVAGGLVGDREQYF
CDR3 DNA: TGCAGCGTAGCCGGCGGGCTAGTTGGGGATCGGGAGCAGTACTTC

V gene: TRBV6-5
J gene: TRBJ2-3
D gene: TRBD1
CDR3 length: 15
clone size: .
CDR3 protein: CASSRGDRATDTQYF
CDR3 DNA: TGTGCCAGCAGCCGAGGGGACAGGGCGACAGATACGCAGTATTTT

V gene: TRBV7-3
J gene: TRBJ2-1
D gene: .
CDR3 length: 15
clone size: .
CDR3 protein: CASSLKGQLHNEQFF
CDR3 DNA: TGTGCCAGCAGCTTAAAGGGTCAGCTTCACAATGAGCAGTTCTTC

V gene: TRBV30
J gene: TRBJ2-3
D gene: .
CDR3 length: 16
clone size: .
CDR3 protein: CAWSASGGGYSDTQYF
CDR3 DNA: TGTGCCTGGAGCGCTTCAGGGGGGGGTTACTCAGATACGCAGTATTTT

V gene: TRBV24-1
J gene: TRBJ1-1
D gene: TRBD1
CDR3 length: 14
clone size: .
CDR3 protein: CATKSGGAGTEAFF
CDR3 DNA: TGTGCCACCAAGTCAGGGGGCGCCGGCACTGAAGCTTTCTTT

V gene: TRBV6-5
J gene: TRBJ2-2
D gene: TRBD1
CDR3 length: 12
clone size: few
CDR3 protein: CASSPDRAKLFF
CDR3 DNA: TGTGCCAGCAGTCCGGACAGGGCCAAGCTGTTTTTT

V gene: TRBV9
J gene: TRBJ2-7
D gene: .
CDR3 length: 14
clone size: .
CDR3 protein: CASSVRADPYEQYF
CDR3 DNA: TGTGCCAGCAGCGTAAGGGCAGACCCCTACGAGCAGTACTTC

V gene: TRBV27
J gene: TRBJ1-1
D gene: TRBD1
CDR3 length: 14
clone size: .
CDR3 protein: CASRSTGTATEAFF
CDR3 DNA: TGTGCCAGCAGATCGACCGGGACAGCCACTGAAGCTTTCTTT

V gene: TRBV7-9
J gene: TRBJ2-3
D gene: .
CDR3 length: 16
clone size: .
CDR3 protein: CASSLWGQGRADTQYF
CDR3 DNA: TGTGCCAGCAGCTTATGGGGTCAGGGGCGGGCAGATACGCAGTATTTT

V gene: TRBV3-1/TRBV3-2
J gene: TRBJ1-6
D gene: .
CDR3 length: 15
clone size: .
CDR3 protein: CASSPSDNWNSPLHF
CDR3 DNA: TGTGCCAGCAGCCCGAGCGATAATTGGAATTCACCCCTCCACTTT

V gene: TRBV24-1
J gene: TRBJ1-1
D gene: .
CDR3 length: 16
clone size: once
CDR3 protein: CATSDSHSALHTEAFF
CDR3 DNA: TGTGCCACCAGTGACTCCCACTCCGCCCTTCACACTGAAGCTTTCTTT

V gene: TRBV10-2
J gene: TRBJ1-5
D gene: .
CDR3 length: 14
clone size: .
CDR3 protein: CASSDRQLNQPQHF
CDR3 DNA: TGCGCCAGCAGTGATCGGCAGCTCAATCAGCCCCAGCATTTT

V gene: TRBV11-2
J gene: TRBJ2-1
D gene: TRBD2
CDR3 length: 17
clone size: .
CDR3 protein: CASSLGRSGGAKNEQFF
CDR3 DNA: TGTGCCAGCAGCTTAGGTCGTAGCGGGGGGGCCAAAAATGAGCAGTTCTTC

V gene: TRBV18
J gene: TRBJ2-3
D gene: .
CDR3 length: 17
clone size: .
CDR3 protein: CASSPPVGGGPHDTQYF
CDR3 DNA: TGTGCCAGCTCACCACCGGTCGGAGGGGGCCCGCATGATACGCAGTATTTT

V gene: TRBV11-1
J gene: TRBJ2-1
D gene: .
CDR3 length: 13
clone size: .
CDR3 protein: CASSLGQDNEQFF
CDR3 DNA: TGTGCCAGCAGCTTAGGGCAGGACAATGAGCAGTTCTTC

V gene: TRBV5-1
J gene: TRBJ2-2
D gene: TRBD1
CDR3 length: 14
clone size: once
CDR3 protein: CASSTTGVAGELFF
CDR3 DNA: TGCGCCAGCAGCACAACAGGGGTGGCCGGGGAGCTGTTTTTT

V gene: TRBV24-1
J gene: TRBJ2-3
D gene: TRBD2
CDR3 length: 15
clone size: .
CDR3 protein: CATTQSGGAEDTQYF
CDR3 DNA: TGTGCCACCACTCAAAGCGGGGGGGCCGAAGATACGCAGTATTTT

V gene: TRBV27
J gene: TRBJ2-2
D gene: .
CDR3 length: 15
clone size: .
CDR3 protein: CASSSPTQGTGELFF
CDR3 DNA: TGTGCCAGCAGTTCCCCCACGCAAGGCACCGGGGAGCTGTTTTTT

V gene: TRBV7-2
J gene: TRBJ2-2
D gene: .
CDR3 length: 16
clone size: .
CDR3 protein: CASSLASPSQTGELFF
CDR3 DNA: TGTGCCAGCAGCTTAGCGTCGCCTAGCCAGACCGGGGAGCTGTTTTTT

V gene: TRBV5-1
J gene: TRBJ2-5
D gene: .
CDR3 length: 14
clone size: .
CDR3 protein: CASSVGGAQETQYF
CDR3 DNA: TGCGCCAGCAGCGTTGGCGGGGCTCAAGAGACCCAGTACTTC